This TCR beta chain was observed in a study of glioma-infiltrating T cells after dendritic cell vaccination. CDR1 is MNHEY and CDR2 is SMNVEV in the germline V gene (reference sequence). V lost 1 base and J 6 bases, leaving 8 bases between the germline ends. This CDR3 spans 13 amino acids. Data came from immunoSEQ multiplex PCR; TCRdb stores just in-frame clones and leaves some out. The table records approximately 22,000 clones, more than 65% of them present only once. In this sample, this clone turned up once. Source: blood, taken before dendritic cell vaccination. The sequence was collected from a human donor with glioblastoma. V gene TRBV27 combines with J gene TRBJ2-3; weak D call: TRBD2 (5 bases). This CDR3 is CASSLFPGDTQYF. CDR3 in DNA: TGTGCCAGCAGTTTATTTCCGGGGGATACGCAGTATTTT.